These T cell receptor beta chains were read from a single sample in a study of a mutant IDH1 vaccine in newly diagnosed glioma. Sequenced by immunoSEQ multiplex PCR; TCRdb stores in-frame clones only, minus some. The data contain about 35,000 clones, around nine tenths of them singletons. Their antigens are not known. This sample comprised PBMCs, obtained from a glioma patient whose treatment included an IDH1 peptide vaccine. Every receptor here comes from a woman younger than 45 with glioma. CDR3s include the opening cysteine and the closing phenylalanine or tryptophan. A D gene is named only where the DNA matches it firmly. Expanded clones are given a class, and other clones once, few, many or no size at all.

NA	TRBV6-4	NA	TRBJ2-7	CASSDPPIPQAPVNYEQYF	TGTGCCAGCAGTGACCCTCCCATACCCCAGGCACCCGTAAACTACGAGCAGTACTTC
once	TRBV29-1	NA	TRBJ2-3	CSVVGSWQGKGADTQYF	TGCAGCGTTGTAGGTTCATGGCAGGGGAAAGGGGCAGATACGCAGTATTTT
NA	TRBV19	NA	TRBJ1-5	CASSMVRGGNQPQHF	TGTGCCAGTAGTATGGTAAGGGGAGGCAATCAGCCCCAGCATTTT
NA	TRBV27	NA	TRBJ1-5	CASSLDGFQGVQHF	TGTGCCAGCAGTTTGGACGGATTTCAGGGTGTCCAGCATTTT
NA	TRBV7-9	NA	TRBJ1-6	CASSSPVGGKSPLHF	TGTGCCAGCAGCTCCCCCGTGGGGGGCAAGTCACCCCTCCACTTT
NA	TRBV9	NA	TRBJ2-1	CASSVISGAEQFF	TGTGCCAGCAGCGTCATTTCCGGCGCTGAGCAGTTCTTC
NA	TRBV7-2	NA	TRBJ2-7	CASSPRAYEQYF	TGTGCCAGCAGTCCCCGGGCGTACGAGCAGTACTTC
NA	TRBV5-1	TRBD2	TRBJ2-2	CASSLGSSGVTGELFF	TGCGCCAGCAGCTTGGGGTCTAGCGGGGTCACCGGGGAGCTGTTTTTT
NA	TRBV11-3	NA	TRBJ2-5	CASSLGPPPGTQYF	TGTGCCAGCAGCTTAGGGCCTCCCCCAGGGACCCAGTACTTC
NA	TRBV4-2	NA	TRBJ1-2	CASSQDRRGRSYGYTF	TGTGCCAGCAGCCAAGATCGTAGAGGGCGTTCATATGGCTACACCTTC
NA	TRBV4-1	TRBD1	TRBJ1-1	CASSHPPTGPEAFF	TGCGCCAGCAGCCACCCTCCGACAGGGCCTGAAGCTTTCTTT
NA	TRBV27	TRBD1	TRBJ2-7	CASSLRAPGQGKGEQYF	TGTGCCAGCAGTTTAAGGGCACCCGGACAGGGAAAGGGCGAGCAGTACTTC
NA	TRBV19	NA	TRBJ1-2	CASSDRGWNGYTF	TGTGCCAGTAGCGATAGGGGTTGGAATGGCTACACCTTC
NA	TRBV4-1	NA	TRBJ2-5	CASSQDGSAGRAEVETQYF	TGCGCCAGCAGCCAAGATGGGTCAGCGGGCAGGGCCGAGGTAGAGACCCAGTACTTC
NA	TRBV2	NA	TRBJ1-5	CASRREGVLPQHF	TGTGCCAGCAGAAGGGAAGGGGTATTGCCCCAGCATTTT
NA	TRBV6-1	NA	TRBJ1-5	CASSARRGEGQPQHF	TGTGCCAGCAGTGCCCGACGTGGGGAAGGGCAGCCCCAGCATTTT
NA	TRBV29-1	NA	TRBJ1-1	CSVEDNGGTEAFF	TGCAGCGTTGAAGATAATGGCGGGACTGAAGCTTTCTTT
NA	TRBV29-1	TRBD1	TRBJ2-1	CSVSRDRGFYNEQFF	TGCAGCGTTTCAAGGGACAGGGGGTTTTACAATGAGCAGTTCTTC
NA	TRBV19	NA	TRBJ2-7	CASSLRWDPYYEQYF	TGTGCCAGTAGTCTTCGATGGGACCCTTACTACGAGCAGTACTTC
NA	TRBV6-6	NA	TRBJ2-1	CASSYSTGPRIF	TGTGCCAGCAGTTACTCTACAGGACCCCGGATCTTC
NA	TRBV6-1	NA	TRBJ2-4	CASSETGSTKNIQYF	TGTGCCAGCAGTGAAACAGGGAGTACCAAAAACATTCAGTACTTC
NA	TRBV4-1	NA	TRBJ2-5	CASSPRGAPQETQYF	TGCGCCAGCAGCCCCCGGGGGGCCCCCCAAGAGACCCAGTACTTC
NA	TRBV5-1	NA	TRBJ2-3	CASSFPASPDTQYF	TGCGCCAGCAGCTTCCCGGCTAGCCCAGATACGCAGTATTTT
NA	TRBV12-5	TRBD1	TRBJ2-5	CASGSGWGDREMQETQYF	TGTGCTAGTGGTTCGGGATGGGGGGACAGGGAGATGCAAGAGACCCAGTACTTC
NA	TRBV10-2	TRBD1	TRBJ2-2	CASGDRVNSGELFF	TGCGCCAGCGGGGACAGGGTCAATTCCGGGGAGCTGTTTTTT
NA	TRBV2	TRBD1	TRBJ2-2	CASKGARNTGELFF	TGTGCCAGCAAGGGGGCGCGGAACACCGGGGAGCTGTTTTTT
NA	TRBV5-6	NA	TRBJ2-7	CASSFQGSYEQYF	TGTGCCAGCAGCTTCCAGGGGTCCTACGAGCAGTACTTC
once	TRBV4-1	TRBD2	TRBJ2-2	CASSWGLAGTGELFF	TGCGCCAGCAGCTGGGGACTAGCGGGGACCGGGGAGCTGTTTTTT
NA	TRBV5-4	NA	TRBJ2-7	CASSPRWSSYEQYF	TGTGCCAGCAGCCCAAGATGGAGCTCCTACGAGCAGTACTTC
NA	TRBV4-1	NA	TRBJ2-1	CASSLYNEQFF	TGCGCCAGCAGCCTCTACAATGAGCAGTTCTTC
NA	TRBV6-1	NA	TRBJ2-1	CASSELWGPYEQFF	TGTGCCAGCAGTGAACTCTGGGGACCGTATGAGCAGTTCTTC
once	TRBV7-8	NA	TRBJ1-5	CASSPYIAGTGPAQPQHF	TGTGCCAGCAGCCCTTACATCGCGGGTACAGGCCCGGCTCAGCCCCAGCATTTT
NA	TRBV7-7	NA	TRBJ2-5	CASSPTGSPGETQYF	TGTGCCAGCAGCCCTACAGGGTCCCCCGGAGAGACCCAGTACTTC
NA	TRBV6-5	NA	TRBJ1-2	CASSPRDGSSYGYTF	TGTGCCAGCAGCCCCCGGGACGGCTCTTCCTATGGCTACACCTTC
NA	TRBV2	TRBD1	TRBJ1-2	CASSGDRAGYTF	TGTGCCAGCAGTGGGGACAGGGCTGGCTACACCTTC
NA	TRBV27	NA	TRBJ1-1	CASSLSGQNTEAFF	TGTGCCAGCAGTTTATCCGGACAGAACACTGAAGCTTTCTTT
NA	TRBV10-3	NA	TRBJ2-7	CAISESKADSYEQYF	TGTGCCATCAGTGAGTCTAAGGCGGACTCCTACGAGCAGTACTTC
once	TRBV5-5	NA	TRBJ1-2	CASSLLSVYGYTF	TGTGCCAGCAGCTTGTTAAGTGTCTATGGCTACACCTTC
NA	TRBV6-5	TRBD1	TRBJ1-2	CASTPGGTDNYGYTF	TGTGCCAGCACCCCCGGAGGGACAGATAACTATGGCTACACCTTC
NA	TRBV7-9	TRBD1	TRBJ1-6	CASSAQGIVSPLHF	TGTGCCAGCAGCGCACAGGGGATAGTGTCACCCCTCCACTTT
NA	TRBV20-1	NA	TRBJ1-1	CSARPEAFF	TGCAGTGCCCGGCCTGAAGCTTTCTTT